Presented here are 20 T cell receptor beta chains from one specimen sequenced in a study of T cell changes during pregnancy in multiple sclerosis. Sequencing used immunoSEQ multiplex PCR; TCRdb keeps in-frame clones, though not all of them. The repertoire holds 95,000 to 100,000 clones, with approximately 91% as singletons. The sequences come from peripheral blood, collected in the second trimester of pregnancy. Receptors were obtained from a female donor with multiple sclerosis, enrolled in a pregnancy study.

In this sample, this clone turned up a few times. V usage is TRBV25-1 and J usage is TRBJ2-2; D is ambiguous. This CDR3 has 13 amino acids. V gave up 4 bases and J gave up 6 bases, with 9 bases separating them. Germline V gives CDR1 MGHDK, CDR2 SYGVNS. The CDR3 sequence: CASSGLVSGELFF. In nucleotides, the CDR3 is TGTGCCAGCAGTGGTCTAGTCTCCGGGGAGCTGTTTTTT.

The rearrangement uses TRBV2 and TRBJ1-4; 7 bases agree with TRBD1. The germline V gene encodes CDR1 SNHLY and CDR2 FYNNEI. This CDR3 contains 14 residues. J was trimmed by 8 bases and V by 6 bases; bases with no gene match: 9. The chain's CDR3 is CASRATGDGEKLFF. CDR3 in DNA: TGTGCCAGCAGAGCTACAGGGGACGGGGAAAAACTGTTTTTT.

The chain carries TRBV11-3 and TRBJ2-7, with 10 positions matching TRBD1. The CDR3 totals 13 residues. Losses at the gene ends were 5 bases for V and 3 bases for J; bases not matched to a gene: 1. In germline, CDR1 is SGHNT, CDR2 YENEEA. CDR3 bases: TGTGCCAGCAGCAGGACAGGGGGCTACGAGCAGTACTTC. Residues: CASSRTGGYEQYF.

The chain is built from TRBV29-1 and TRBJ2-7; 7 nucleotides match TRBD1. This CDR3 region has 14 residues. Germline assignment: CDR1 SQVTM and CDR2 ANQGSEA. The V and J ends lost 3 bases and 5 bases, in that order; junction bases with no gene match: 10. The CDR3 nucleotides are TGCAGCGTTGATTCCTCGAGGGGGCGCAACGAGCAGTACTTC. It specifies CSVDSSRGRNEQYF.

The chain links TRBV7-9 to TRBJ2-4; 7 positions match TRBD2. CDR1 is SEHNR and CDR2 is FQNEAQ in the germline V gene (reference sequence). V lost 5 bases, J lost 0 bases, and 7 bases stayed unmatched. The CDR3 has 16 amino acids. The CDR3 DNA is TGTGCCAGCAGCCTAGGGACTACCGTAGCCAAAAACATTCAGTACTTC. Translating it yields CASSLGTTVAKNIQYF.

The gene calls are TRBV28 and TRBJ2-3, with 8 bases matching TRBD2. The length of the CDR3 is 14 residues. Trimming took 4 bases from V and 5 from J; bases not matched to a gene: 5. Germline lookup yields CDR1 MDHEN and CDR2 SYDVKM. The CDR3 region is CASSSAGDVDTQYF. In nucleotides, the CDR3 is TGTGCCAGCAGTTCAGCGGGAGATGTAGATACGCAGTATTTT.

This clone was seen just once. The chain combines TRBV19 with TRBJ1-1; no clear D. The length of the CDR3 is 13 residues. Trimming took 5 bases from V and 1 from J, leaving 8 bases between them. Germline V gene sequence: CDR1 LNHDA, CDR2 SQIVND (reference sequence). The CDR3 DNA sequence: TGTGCCAGTAGTTTTCAACAGAACACTGAAGCTTTCTTT. It yields the protein CASSFQQNTEAFF. Supplemented by reference TRBV19 and TRBJ1-1, the full variable domain reads DGGITQSPKYLFRKEGQNVTLSCEQNLNHDAMYWYRQDPGQGLRLIYYSQIVNDFQKGDIAEGYSVSREKKESFPLTVTSAQKNPTAFYLCASSFQQNTEAFFGQGTRLTVV.

The rearrangement joins TRBV5-6 to TRBJ2-7; 8 nucleotides agree with TRBD2. With V trimmed by 4 bases and J by 0 bases, 6 bases remained unmatched. Germline V gene lookup returns CDR1 SGHDT and CDR2 YYEEEE. The CDR3 is 15 amino acids. The CDR3 reads CASSPLREASYEQYF. The CDR3 coding sequence is TGTGCCAGCAGCCCCCTGCGGGAGGCCTCCTACGAGCAGTACTTC. Together with reference TRBV5-6 and TRBJ2-7, the CDR3 gives the full variable domain: DAGVTQSPTHLIKTRGQQVTLRCSPKSGHDTVSWYQQALGQGPQFIFQYYEEEERQRGNFPDRFSGHQFPNYSSELNVNALLLGDSALYLCASSPLREASYEQYFGPGTRLTVT.

The chain is built from TRBV19 and TRBJ2-5; 9 bases align to TRBD1. Losses at the gene ends were 6 bases for V and 6 bases for J; bases not matched to a gene: 5. The CDR3 runs 13 residues. In germline, CDR1 is LNHDA, CDR2 SQIVND (reference sequence). This CDR3 is CASSTGQGQTQYF. DNA for the CDR3: TGTGCCAGTAGCACGGGACAGGGCCAGACCCAGTACTTC.

The genes are TRBV28 and TRBJ2-3; TRBD2 matches 14 bases. The CDR3 is 16 amino acids. The germline V gene encodes CDR1 MDHEN and CDR2 SYDVKM. Trimming removed 3 bases from V and 7 bases from J; junction bases left unmatched: 6. CDR3 region: CASSLGTSGSAYTQYF. The CDR3 DNA reads TGTGCCAGCAGTTTGGGGACTAGCGGGAGCGCCTATACGCAGTATTTT.

The chain links TRBV15 to TRBJ2-5; 10 nucleotides match TRBD2. V lost 1 base, J lost 3 bases, and 2 bases stayed unmatched. This CDR3 has 15 residues. The germline CDR1 and CDR2 sequences are LNHNV and YYDKDF (reference sequence). The CDR3 sequence is CATSRALAGEETQYF. The CDR3 DNA reads as TGTGCCACCAGCAGAGCCCTAGCGGGAGAAGAGACCCAGTACTTC.

This sequence joins TRBV30 and TRBJ1-6; 7 bases map to TRBD1. Germline assignment: CDR1 GTSNPN and CDR2 SVGIG (reference sequence). This CDR3 has 22 residues. V lost 0 bases, J lost 5 bases, and 25 bases stayed unmatched. The DNA of the CDR3 is TGTGCCTGGAGTGTTAGATGGCTCAGGCACCGGGACAGCCTACAGAATAATTCACCCCTCCACTTT. It is translated as CAWSVRWLRHRDSLQNNSPLHF.

The chain employs TRBV5-1 and TRBJ2-3; 10 bases agree with TRBD2. V shed 2 bases, J shed 3 bases, and the junction held 6 bases outside the gene matches. Germline loops: CDR1 SGHRS, CDR2 YFSETQ. The CDR3 length is 16 residues. CDR3 sequence (DNA): TGCGCCAGCAGCTTCCTCGTAGCGGGAGGAACAGATACGCAGTATTTT. Amino acids: CASSFLVAGGTDTQYF.

The gene calls are TRBV6-5 and TRBJ2-3, with D possibly matching TRBD2 (6 bases). Germline CDR1 MNHEY, CDR2 SVGAGI. V dropped 1 base and J dropped 0 bases, with 8 bases sitting between them. The CDR3 is made up of 15 amino acids. CDR3 nucleotide sequence: TGTGCCAGCAGTTACTTGGGGACTAGCACAGATACGCAGTATTTT. It translates to CASSYLGTSTDTQYF.

The chain employs TRBV18 and TRBJ2-2; the D gene is possibly TRBD2 (6 bases). This CDR3 comprises 17 residues. CDR1 is KGHSH and CDR2 is LQKENI in the germline V gene. V was shortened by 3 bases and J by 1 base, with 15 bases between the two germline ends. CDR3 amino acids: CASSPRSSGVNTGELFF. The CDR3 DNA is TGTGCCAGCTCACCGCGTTCTTCGGGGGTGAACACCGGGGAGCTGTTTTTT.

In DNA form, the CDR3 reads TGCGCCAGCAGCCAAGATTGGGAGGGATTCATAAGCACAGATACGCAGTATTTT. This codes for CASSQDWEGFISTDTQYF. This chain links TRBV4-1 with TRBJ2-3; TRBD2 agrees at 7 bases. Germline CDR1 MGHRA, CDR2 YSYEKL. V shed 0 bases and J 0 bases; nucleotides not matched to a gene: 9. The CDR3 contains 18 residues.

This clone has just a few counts. Relative to the germline gene, one junction end is altered; a read error may explain this. J is TRBJ2-7 and V is TRBV13; TRBD2 might be the D (5 bases). This CDR3 region has 12 residues. In germline, CDR1 is PRHDT, CDR2 FYEKMQ (reference sequence). The chain's CDR3 is CASSFGVYAQYF. In nucleotides, the CDR3 is TGTGCCAGCAGCTTCGGGGTTTACGCGCAGTACTTC.

A single count supports this clone. The chain uses TRBV18 and TRBJ2-7, with 9 bases matching TRBD1. Germline V gives CDR1 KGHSH, CDR2 LQKENI. The V and J ends lost 6 bases and 6 bases, in that order; junction bases with no gene match: 12. This CDR3 spans 15 amino acids. CDR3 DNA sequence: TGTGCCAGCTCCGCCACTGGGACAGGGCTAATCGAGCAGTACTTC. It encodes CASSATGTGLIEQYF.

This chain uses TRBV9 with TRBJ2-1; 7 bases agree with TRBD2. The J segment lost 5 bases and the V segment lost 0 bases, leaving 5 bases of the junction unmatched. The CDR3 spans 15 residues. Germline values: CDR1 SGDLS, CDR2 YYNGEE. The CDR3 sequence is CASSVGASGNNEQFF. DNA of the CDR3: TGTGCCAGCAGCGTAGGGGCTAGCGGAAACAATGAGCAGTTCTTC.

The chain links TRBV5-1 to TRBJ2-1, with D perhaps TRBD2 (5 bases). CDR1 SGHRS and CDR2 YFSETQ come from the germline V gene. This CDR3 contains 13 residues. V lost 1 base to trimming and J lost 6 bases, with 8 bases between them. CDR3 in DNA: TGCGCCAGCAGCTTGAGCGGTTCCAATGAGCAGTTCTTC. Encoded protein: CASSLSGSNEQFF.